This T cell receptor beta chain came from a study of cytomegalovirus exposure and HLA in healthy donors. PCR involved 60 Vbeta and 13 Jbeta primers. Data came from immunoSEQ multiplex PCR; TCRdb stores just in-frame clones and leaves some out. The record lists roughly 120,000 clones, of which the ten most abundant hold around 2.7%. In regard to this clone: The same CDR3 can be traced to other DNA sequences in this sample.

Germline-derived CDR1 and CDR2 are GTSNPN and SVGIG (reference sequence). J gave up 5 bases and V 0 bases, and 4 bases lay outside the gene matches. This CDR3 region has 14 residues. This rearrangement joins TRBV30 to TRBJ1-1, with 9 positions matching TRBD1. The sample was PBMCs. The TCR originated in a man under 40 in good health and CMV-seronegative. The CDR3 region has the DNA TGTGCCTGGAGTGTAGGGACAGGGAATACTGAAGCTTTCTTT. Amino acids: CAWSVGTGNTEAFF.